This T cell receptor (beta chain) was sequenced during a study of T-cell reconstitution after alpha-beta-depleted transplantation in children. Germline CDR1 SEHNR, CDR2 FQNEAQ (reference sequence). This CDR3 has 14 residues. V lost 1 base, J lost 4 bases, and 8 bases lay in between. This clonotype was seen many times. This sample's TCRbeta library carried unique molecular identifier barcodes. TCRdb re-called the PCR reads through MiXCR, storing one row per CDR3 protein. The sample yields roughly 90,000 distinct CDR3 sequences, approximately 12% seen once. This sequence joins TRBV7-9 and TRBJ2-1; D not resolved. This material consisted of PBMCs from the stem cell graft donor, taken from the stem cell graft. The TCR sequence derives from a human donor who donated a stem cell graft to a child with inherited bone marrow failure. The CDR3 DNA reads TGTGCCAGCAGCTTAGTGGGCATTTACAATGAGCAGTTCTTC. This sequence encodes CASSLVGIYNEQFF. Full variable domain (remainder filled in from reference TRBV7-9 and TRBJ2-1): DTGVSQNPRHKITKRGQNVTFRCDPISEHNRLYWYRQTLGQGPEFLTYFQNEAQLEKSRLLSDRFSAERPKGSFSTLEIQRTEQGDSAMYLCASSLVGIYNEQFFGPGTRLTVL.